The source of this T cell receptor (beta chain) is a study of blood T cell repertoires in COVID-19. Across the study: Acute-phase and convalescent COVID-19 samples originated in the United States, Italy and Spain. Nucleic acid was either cDNA or gDNA, and it came from T cells, B-cell-depleted T cells, or PBMCs.

The CDR3 runs 13 residues. From germline, CDR1 is KGHSH and CDR2 LQKENI. The V gene lost 6 bases and the J gene lost 5 bases, with 13 bases spanning the gap. As processed by the authors: Researchers report that nucleated cell counts were estimated from reference gene primer amplification. Sequenced by immunoSEQ multiplex PCR; TCRdb stores in-frame clones only, minus some. V and J calls and clone size are as listed in that table; D and trimming were resolved from the DNA. This sample carries around 41,000 clones, 70% to 90% of them seen once, and the ten largest clones take about 4.6%. The chain is built from TRBV18 and TRBJ1-2, with D perhaps matching TRBD1 (6 bases). The sample was peripheral blood. This TCR derives from a human donor in a cohort sampled during active COVID-19. CDR3 sequence: CASSTGNSYGYTF. The CDR3 DNA reads TGTGCCAGCTCTACAGGGAATAGTTATGGCTACACCTTC.